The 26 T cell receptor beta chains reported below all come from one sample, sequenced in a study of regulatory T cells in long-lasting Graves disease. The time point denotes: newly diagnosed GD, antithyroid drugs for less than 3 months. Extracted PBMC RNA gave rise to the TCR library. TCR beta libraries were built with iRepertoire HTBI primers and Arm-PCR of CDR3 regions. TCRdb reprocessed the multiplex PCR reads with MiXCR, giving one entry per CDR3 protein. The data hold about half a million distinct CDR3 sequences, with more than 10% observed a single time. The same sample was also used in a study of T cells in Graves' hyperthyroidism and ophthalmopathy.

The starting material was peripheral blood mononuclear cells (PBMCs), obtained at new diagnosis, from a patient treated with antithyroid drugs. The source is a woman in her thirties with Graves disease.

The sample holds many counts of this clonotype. CDR3 sequence reads: CAWSPGSLATNEKLFF. Here the CDR3 DNA reads TGTGCCTGGAGCCCAGGCTCTCTTGCAACTAATGAAAAACTGTTTTTT. The J gene is TRBJ1-4, the V gene TRBV30; D uncertain. CDR1 GTSNPN and CDR2 SVGIG come from the germline V gene (reference sequence). The CDR3 has 16 residues. V lost 3 bases to trimming and J lost 0 bases, with 14 bases between them.

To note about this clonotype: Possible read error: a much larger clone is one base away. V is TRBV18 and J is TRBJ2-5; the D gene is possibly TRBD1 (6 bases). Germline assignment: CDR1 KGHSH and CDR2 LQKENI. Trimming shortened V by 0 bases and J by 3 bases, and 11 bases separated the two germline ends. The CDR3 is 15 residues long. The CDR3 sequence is CASSPPGQSKETQYF. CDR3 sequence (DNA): TGTGCCAGCTCACCACCTGGACAGAGTAAAGAGACCCAGTACTTC.

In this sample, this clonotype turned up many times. The CDR3 reads CASSFGSGDETQYF. The CDR3 region has the DNA TGTGCCAGCAGTTTCGGAAGCGGGGACGAGACCCAGTACTTC. The rearrangement uses TRBV12-3 or TRBV12-4 and TRBJ2-5, with 7 nucleotides matching TRBD2. The CDR3 runs to 14 residues. Germline trimming cut 3 bases from V and 5 bases from J; bases unmatched to any gene: 6.

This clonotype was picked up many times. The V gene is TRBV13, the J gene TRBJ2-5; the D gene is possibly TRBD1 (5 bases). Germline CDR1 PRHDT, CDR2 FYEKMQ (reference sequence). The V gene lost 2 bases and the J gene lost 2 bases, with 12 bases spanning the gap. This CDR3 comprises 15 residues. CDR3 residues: CASSLSVRAQETQYF. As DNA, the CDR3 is TGTGCCAGCAGCTTATCTGTCAGGGCTCAAGAGACCCAGTACTTC.

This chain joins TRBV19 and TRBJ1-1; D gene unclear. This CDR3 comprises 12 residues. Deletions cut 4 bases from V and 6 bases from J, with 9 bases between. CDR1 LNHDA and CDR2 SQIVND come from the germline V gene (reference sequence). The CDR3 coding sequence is TGTGCCAGTAGTAGAGGGATCGCTGAAGCTTTCTTT. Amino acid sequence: CASSRGIAEAFF. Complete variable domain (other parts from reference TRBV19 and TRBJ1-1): DGGITQSPKYLFRKEGQNVTLSCEQNLNHDAMYWYRQDPGQGLRLIYYSQIVNDFQKGDIAEGYSVSREKKESFPLTVTSAQKNPTAFYLCASSRGIAEAFFGQGTRLTVV.

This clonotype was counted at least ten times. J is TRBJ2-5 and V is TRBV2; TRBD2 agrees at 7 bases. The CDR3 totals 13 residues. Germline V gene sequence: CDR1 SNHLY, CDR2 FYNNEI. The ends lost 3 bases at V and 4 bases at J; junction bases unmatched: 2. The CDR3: CASSDRTRETQYF. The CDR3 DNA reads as TGTGCCAGCAGTGATAGGACTAGAGAGACCCAGTACTTC. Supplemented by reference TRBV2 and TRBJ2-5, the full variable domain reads EPEVTQTPSHQVTQMGQEVILRCVPISNHLYFYWYRQILGQKVEFLVSFYNNEISEKSEIFDDQFSVERPDGSNFTLKIRSTKLEDSAMYFCASSDRTRETQYFGPGTRLLVL.

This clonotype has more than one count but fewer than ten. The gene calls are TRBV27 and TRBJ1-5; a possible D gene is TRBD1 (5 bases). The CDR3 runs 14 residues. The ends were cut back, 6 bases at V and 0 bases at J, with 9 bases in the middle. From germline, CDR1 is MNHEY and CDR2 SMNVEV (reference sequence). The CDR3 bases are TGTGCCAGCAGACCCGGGGGTAGCAATCAGCCCCAGCATTTT. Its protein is CASRPGGSNQPQHF.

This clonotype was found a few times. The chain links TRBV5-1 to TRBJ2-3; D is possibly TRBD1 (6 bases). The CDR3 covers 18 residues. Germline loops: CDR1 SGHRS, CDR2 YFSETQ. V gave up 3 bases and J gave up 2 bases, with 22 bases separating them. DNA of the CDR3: TGCGCCAGCAGCTATCGGATGATTCCAGGGGAATACACAGATACGCAGTATTTT. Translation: CASSYRMIPGEYTDTQYF.

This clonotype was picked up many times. For the CDR3, the DNA is TGTGCCTGGAGTCGGGGCAATAATCAGCCCCAGCATTTT. It specifies CAWSRGNNQPQHF. The V gene is TRBV30, the J gene TRBJ1-5; possibly TRBD1 for D (5 bases). The germline CDR1 and CDR2 sequences are GTSNPN and SVGIG (reference sequence). The CDR3 runs to 13 residues. Trimming left V 2 bases short and J 4 bases short, with 9 bases between. The full variable domain, completed using reference TRBV30 and TRBJ1-5, is SQTIHQWPATLVQPVGSPLSLECTVEGTSNPNLYWYRQAAGRGLQLLFYSVGIGQISSEVPQNLSASRPQDRQFILSSKKLLLSDSGFYLCAWSRGNNQPQHFGDGTRLSIL.

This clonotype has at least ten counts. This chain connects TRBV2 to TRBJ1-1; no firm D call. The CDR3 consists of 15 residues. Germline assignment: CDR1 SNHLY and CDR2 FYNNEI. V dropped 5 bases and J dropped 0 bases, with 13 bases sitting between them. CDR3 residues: CASSRWKWMNTEAFF. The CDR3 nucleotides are TGTGCCAGCAGTCGATGGAAATGGATGAACACTGAAGCTTTCTTT.

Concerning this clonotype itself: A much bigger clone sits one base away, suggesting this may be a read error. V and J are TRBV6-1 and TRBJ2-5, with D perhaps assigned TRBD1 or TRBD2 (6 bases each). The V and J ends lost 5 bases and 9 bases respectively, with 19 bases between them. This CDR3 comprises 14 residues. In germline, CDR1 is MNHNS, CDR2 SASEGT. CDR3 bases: TGTGCCAGCAGTAGGACAGCCGTCAGGGAGGCCCAGTACTTC. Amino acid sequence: CASSRTAVREAQYF.

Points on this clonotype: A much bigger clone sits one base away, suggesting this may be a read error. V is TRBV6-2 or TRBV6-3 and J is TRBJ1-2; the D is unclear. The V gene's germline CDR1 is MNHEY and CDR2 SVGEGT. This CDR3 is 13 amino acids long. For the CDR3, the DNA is TGTGTCAGCAGCCTGGACCCTCGCTCAGGCTACACCTTC. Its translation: CVSSLDPRSGYTF.

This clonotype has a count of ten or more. CDR3 DNA: TGTGCCAGCAGCCCACAACTGAGCTCTGGAAACACCATATATTTT. It codes for CASSPQLSSGNTIYF. V and J are TRBV11-2 and TRBJ1-3; D gene uncertain. From germline, CDR1 is SGHAT and CDR2 FQNNGV. CDR3 length: 15 amino acids. Trimming stripped 5 bases from V and 0 bases from J, with 11 bases between.

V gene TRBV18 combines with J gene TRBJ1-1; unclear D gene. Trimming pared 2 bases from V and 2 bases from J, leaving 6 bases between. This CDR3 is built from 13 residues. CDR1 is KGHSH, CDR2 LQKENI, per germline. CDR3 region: CASSPSTNTEAFF. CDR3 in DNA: TGTGCCAGCTCACCATCCACAAACACTGAAGCTTTCTTT.

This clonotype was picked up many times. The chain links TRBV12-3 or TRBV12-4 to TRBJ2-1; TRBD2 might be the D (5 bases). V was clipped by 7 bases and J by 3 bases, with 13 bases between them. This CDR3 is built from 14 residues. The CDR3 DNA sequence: TGTGCCAGCACCCCCCACCGGGGCTACAATGAGCAGTTCTTC. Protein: CASTPHRGYNEQFF.

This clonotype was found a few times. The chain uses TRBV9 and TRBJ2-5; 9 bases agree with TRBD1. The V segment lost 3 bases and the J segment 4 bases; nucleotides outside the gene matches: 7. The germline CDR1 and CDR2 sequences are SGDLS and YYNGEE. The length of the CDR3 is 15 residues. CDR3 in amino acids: CASSEGTGLGETQYF. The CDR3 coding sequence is TGTGCCAGCAGCGAGGGGACAGGGCTAGGAGAGACCCAGTACTTC.

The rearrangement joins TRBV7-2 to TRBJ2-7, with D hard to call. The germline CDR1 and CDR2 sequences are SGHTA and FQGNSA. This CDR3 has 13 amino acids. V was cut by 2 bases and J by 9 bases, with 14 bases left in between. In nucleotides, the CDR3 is TGTGCCAGCAGCTTACCGTTTGAGTTAGTGCAGTACTTC. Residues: CASSLPFELVQYF. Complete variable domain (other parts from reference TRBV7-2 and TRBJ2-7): GAGVSQSPSNKVTEKGKDVELRCDPISGHTALYWYRQSLGQGLEFLIYFQGNSAPDKSGLPSDRFSAERTGGSVSTLTIQRTQQEDSAVYLCASSLPFELVQYFGPGTRLTVT.

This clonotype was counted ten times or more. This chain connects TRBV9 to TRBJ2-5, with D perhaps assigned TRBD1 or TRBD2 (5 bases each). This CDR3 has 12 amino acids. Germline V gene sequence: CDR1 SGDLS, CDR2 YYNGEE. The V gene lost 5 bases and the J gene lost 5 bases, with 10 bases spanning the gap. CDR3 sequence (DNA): TGTGCCAGCAGGGGGGACGGGGAGACCCAGTACTTC. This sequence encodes CASRGDGETQYF.

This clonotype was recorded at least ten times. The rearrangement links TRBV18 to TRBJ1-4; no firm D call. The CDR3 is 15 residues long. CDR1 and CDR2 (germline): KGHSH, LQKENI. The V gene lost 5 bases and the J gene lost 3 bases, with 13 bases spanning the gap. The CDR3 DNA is TGTGCCAGCTCAATCTCATCGACCTCTAATGAAAAACTGTTTTTT. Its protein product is CASSISSTSNEKLFF.

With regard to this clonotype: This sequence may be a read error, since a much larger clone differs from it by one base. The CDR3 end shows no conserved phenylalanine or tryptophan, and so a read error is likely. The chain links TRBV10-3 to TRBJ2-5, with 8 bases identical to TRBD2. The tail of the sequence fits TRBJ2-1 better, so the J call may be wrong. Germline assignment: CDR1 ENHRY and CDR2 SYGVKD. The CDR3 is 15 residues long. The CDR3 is CAISRSSGSSNEQFS. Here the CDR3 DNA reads TGTGCCATCAGTAGATCCAGCGGGAGTAGCAATGAGCAGTTCTCC.

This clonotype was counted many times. CDR3 DNA: TGTGCCAGCAGCCCCCCCAGGGTGTCTGAAGCTTTCTTT. This sequence encodes CASSPPRVSEAFF. J is TRBJ1-1 and V is TRBV3-1; the D gene is possibly TRBD1 (5 bases). V lost 4 bases to trimming and J lost 6 bases, with 12 bases between them. Germline loops: CDR1 LGHDT, CDR2 YNNKEL (reference sequence). The CDR3 is 13 amino acids.

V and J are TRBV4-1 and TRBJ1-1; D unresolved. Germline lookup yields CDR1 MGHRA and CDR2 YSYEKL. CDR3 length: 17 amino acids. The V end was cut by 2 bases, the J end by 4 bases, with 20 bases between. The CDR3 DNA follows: TGCGCCAGCAGCCAATGGTTGCGGGAGGCTAAGGGCACTGAAGCTTTCTTT. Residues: CASSQWLREAKGTEAFF.

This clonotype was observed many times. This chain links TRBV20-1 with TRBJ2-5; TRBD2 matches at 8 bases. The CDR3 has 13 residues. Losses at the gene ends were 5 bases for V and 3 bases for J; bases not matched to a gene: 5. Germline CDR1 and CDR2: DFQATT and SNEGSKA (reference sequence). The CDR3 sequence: CSASSGGEETQYF. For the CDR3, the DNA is TGCAGTGCTTCAAGCGGGGGCGAAGAGACCCAGTACTTC.

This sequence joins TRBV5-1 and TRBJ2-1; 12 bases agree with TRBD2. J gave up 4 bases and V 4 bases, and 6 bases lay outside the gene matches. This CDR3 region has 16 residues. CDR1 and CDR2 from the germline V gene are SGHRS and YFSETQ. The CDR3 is CASSPRTSGIYNEQFF. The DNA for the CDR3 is TGCGCCAGCAGCCCAAGGACTAGCGGGATATACAATGAGCAGTTCTTC.

CDR3 DNA sequence: TGTGCCAGCAGCTCCGCGGGGGGTATGGAGCAGTTCTTC. It specifies CASSSAGGMEQFF. The V call is TRBV3-1, the J call TRBJ2-1, with 8 bases aligning to TRBD2. The V segment lost 5 bases and the J segment 10 bases; nucleotides outside the gene matches: 7. This CDR3 spans 13 amino acids. Per germline, CDR1 LGHDT and CDR2 YNNKEL (reference sequence).

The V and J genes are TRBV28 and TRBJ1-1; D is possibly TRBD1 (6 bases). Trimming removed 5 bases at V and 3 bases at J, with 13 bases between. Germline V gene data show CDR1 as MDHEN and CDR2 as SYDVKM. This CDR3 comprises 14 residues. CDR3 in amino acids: CASSDAGGYTEAFF. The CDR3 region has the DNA TGTGCCAGCAGTGATGCCGGGGGCTACACTGAAGCTTTCTTT.